This T cell receptor beta chain appears in the sequencing data of a study of blood T cell repertoires in COVID-19. Turning to the study itself: Whether acute or convalescent, the COVID-19 samples came from the United States, Italy and Spain.

This CDR3 is 13 amino acids long. J lost 2 bases, V lost 9 bases, and 6 bases had no gene match. Germline V CDR1 and CDR2: SNHLY, FYNNEI. Those enrolled, adults aged roughly 18 to 89 years, came from some 25 US areas. TCRdb's copy holds only in-frame clones and misses some; the assay was immunoSEQ multiplex PCR. This sample has around 160,000 clones; more than 75% occur once, and the top ten carry 1.2%. Sequencing was carried out using PBMCs or T cells enriched from blood (not recorded which). The sequence derives from a woman younger than 45 with acute COVID-19. The chain links TRBV2 to TRBJ2-5; 7 nucleotides match TRBD2. As DNA, the CDR3 is TGTGCCAGTGGGGGGGACTTTCAAGAGACCCAGTACTTC. It specifies CASGGDFQETQYF.